This entry describes one T cell receptor (beta chain). The data are from a study of T cell changes during pregnancy in multiple sclerosis. CDR1 and CDR2 (germline): SNHLY, FYNNEI. Losses at the gene ends were 6 bases for V and 0 bases for J; bases not matched to a gene: 7. This CDR3 spans 16 amino acids. Sequencing was performed with immunoSEQ multiplex PCR; in TCRdb, only in-frame clones are kept and a portion is missing. The data contain approximately 20,000 clones, approximately 90% of them singletons. This rearrangement joins TRBV2 to TRBJ2-1, with 8 bases fitting TRBD1. The specimen comprised CD4+ T cells from peripheral blood mononuclear cells, sampled in the third trimester of pregnancy. This TCR was sampled from a female donor with multiple sclerosis, enrolled in a pregnancy study. CDR3 in DNA: TGTGCCAGCAGGTTCTCGGGGACAGGCTCCTACAATGAGCAGTTCTTC. The encoded protein is CASRFSGTGSYNEQFF.